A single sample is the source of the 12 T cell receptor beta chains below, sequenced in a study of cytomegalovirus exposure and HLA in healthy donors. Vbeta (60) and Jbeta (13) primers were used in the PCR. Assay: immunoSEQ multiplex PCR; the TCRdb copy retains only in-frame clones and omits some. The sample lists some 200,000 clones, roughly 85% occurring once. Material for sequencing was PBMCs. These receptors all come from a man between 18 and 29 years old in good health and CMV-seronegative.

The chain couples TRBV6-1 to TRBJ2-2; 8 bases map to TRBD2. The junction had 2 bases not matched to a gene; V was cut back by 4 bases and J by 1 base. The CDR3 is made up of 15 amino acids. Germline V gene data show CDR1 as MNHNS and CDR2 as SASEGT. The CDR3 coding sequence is TGTGCCAGCAGTGCTCTAGCGGGGAACACCGGGGAGCTGTTTTTT. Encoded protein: CASSALAGNTGELFF.

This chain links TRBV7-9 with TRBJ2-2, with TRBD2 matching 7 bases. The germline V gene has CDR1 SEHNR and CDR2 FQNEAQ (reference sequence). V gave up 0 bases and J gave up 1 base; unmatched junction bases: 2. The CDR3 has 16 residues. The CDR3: CASSLAERGNTGELFF. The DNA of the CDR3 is TGTGCCAGCAGCTTAGCCGAGCGGGGGAACACCGGGGAGCTGTTTTTT.

CDR3 nucleotides: TGTGCCAGCAGCTTGGAGGCAGGGGAGGGCCCTTACAATGAGCAGTTCTTC. Its translation is CASSLEAGEGPYNEQFF. The V and J genes are TRBV5-4 and TRBJ2-1; D might be TRBD2 (7 bases). The CDR3 sequence is 17 residues long. V gave up 0 bases and J gave up 4 bases, with 17 bases separating them. Germline CDR1 and CDR2: SGHNT and YYREEE (reference sequence).

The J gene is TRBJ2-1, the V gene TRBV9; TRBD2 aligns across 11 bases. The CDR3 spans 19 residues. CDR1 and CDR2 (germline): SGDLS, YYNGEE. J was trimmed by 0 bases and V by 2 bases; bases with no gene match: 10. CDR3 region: CASSVRASGRPYSYNEQFF. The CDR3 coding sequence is TGTGCCAGCAGCGTGAGGGCTAGCGGGAGGCCCTACTCCTACAATGAGCAGTTCTTC.

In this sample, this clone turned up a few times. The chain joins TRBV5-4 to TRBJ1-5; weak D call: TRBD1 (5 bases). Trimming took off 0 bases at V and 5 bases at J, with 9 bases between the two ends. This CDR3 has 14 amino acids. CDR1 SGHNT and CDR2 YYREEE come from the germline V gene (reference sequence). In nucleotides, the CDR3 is TGTGCCAGCAGCTTGGCCGGGGGGGATCAGCCCCAGCATTTT. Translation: CASSLAGGDQPQHF. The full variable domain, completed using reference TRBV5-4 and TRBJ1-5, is ETGVTQSPTHLIKTRGQQVTLRCSSQSGHNTVSWYQQALGQGPQFIFQYYREEENGRGNFPPRFSGLQFPNYSSELNVNALELDDSALYLCASSLAGGDQPQHFGDGTRLSIL.

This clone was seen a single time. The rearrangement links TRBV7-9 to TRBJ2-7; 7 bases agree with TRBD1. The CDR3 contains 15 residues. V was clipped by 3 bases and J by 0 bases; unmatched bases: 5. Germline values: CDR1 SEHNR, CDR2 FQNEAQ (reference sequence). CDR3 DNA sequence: TGTGCCAGCAGCTTCGGACAGGTCAGCTCCTACGAGCAGTACTTC. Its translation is CASSFGQVSSYEQYF.

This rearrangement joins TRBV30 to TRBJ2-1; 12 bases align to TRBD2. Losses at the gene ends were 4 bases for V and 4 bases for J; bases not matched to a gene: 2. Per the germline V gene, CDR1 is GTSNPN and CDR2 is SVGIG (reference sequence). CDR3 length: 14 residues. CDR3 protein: CAWTGTSGYNEQFF. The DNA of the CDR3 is TGTGCCTGGACCGGGACTAGCGGGTACAATGAGCAGTTCTTC.

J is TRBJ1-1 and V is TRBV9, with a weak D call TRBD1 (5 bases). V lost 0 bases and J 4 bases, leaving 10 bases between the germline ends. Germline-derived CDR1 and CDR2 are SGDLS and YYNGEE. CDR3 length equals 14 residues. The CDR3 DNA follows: TGTGCCAGCAGCGTAGCGGGGGGGGGCACTGAAGCTTTCTTT. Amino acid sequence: CASSVAGGGTEAFF. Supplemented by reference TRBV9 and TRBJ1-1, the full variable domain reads DSGVTQTPKHLITATGQRVTLRCSPRSGDLSVYWYQQSLDQGLQFLIQYYNGEERAKGNILERFSAQQFPDLHSELNLSSLELGDSALYFCASSVAGGGTEAFFGQGTRLTVV.

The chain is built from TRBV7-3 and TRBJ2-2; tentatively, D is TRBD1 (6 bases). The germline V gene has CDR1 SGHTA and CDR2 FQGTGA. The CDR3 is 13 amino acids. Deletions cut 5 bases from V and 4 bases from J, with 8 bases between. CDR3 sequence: CASSTDSTGELFF. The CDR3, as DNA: TGTGCCAGCAGCACGGACAGCACCGGGGAGCTGTTTTTT.

CDR3 residues: CASSLRVNTEAFF. In DNA, the CDR3 is TGCGCCAGCAGTCTGAGGGTGAACACTGAAGCTTTCTTT. This chain joins TRBV5-1 and TRBJ1-1; D is uncertain. Trimming removed 5 bases from V and 0 bases from J, with 8 bases in between. From germline, CDR1 is SGHRS and CDR2 YFSETQ. This CDR3 has 13 residues. The full variable domain, with the rest looked up from reference TRBV5-1 and TRBJ1-1, is KAGVTQTPRYLIKTRGQQVTLSCSPISGHRSVSWYQQTPGQGLQFLFEYFSETQRNKGNFPGRFSGRQFSNSRSEMNVSTLELGDSALYLCASSLRVNTEAFFGQGTRLTVV.

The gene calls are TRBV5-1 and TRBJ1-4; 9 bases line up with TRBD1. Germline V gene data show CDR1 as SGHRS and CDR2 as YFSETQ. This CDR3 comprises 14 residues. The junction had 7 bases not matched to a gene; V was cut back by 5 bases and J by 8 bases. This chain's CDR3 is CASRPGQGREKLFF. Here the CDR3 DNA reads TGCGCCAGCAGGCCGGGACAGGGCCGGGAAAAACTGTTTTTT.

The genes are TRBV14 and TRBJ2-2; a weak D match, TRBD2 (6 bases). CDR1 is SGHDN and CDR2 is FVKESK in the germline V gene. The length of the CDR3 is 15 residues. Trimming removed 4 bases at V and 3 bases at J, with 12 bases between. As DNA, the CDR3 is TGTGCCAGCAGCCGCGGACTACAGCACACCGGGGAGCTGTTTTTT. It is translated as CASSRGLQHTGELFF. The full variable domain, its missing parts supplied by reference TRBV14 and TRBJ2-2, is EAGVTQFPSHSVIEKGQTVTLRCDPISGHDNLYWYRRVMGKEIKFLLHFVKESKQDESGMPNNRFLAERTGGTYSTLKVQPAELEDSGVYFCASSRGLQHTGELFFGEGSRLTVL.